This T cell receptor beta chain was recorded in a study of shared clonotypes between healthy human individuals. This table comes from immunoSEQ multiplex PCR, and its TCRdb copy is limited to in-frame clones, with some not included. The sample carries 2.3 million or so clones, more than 80% recorded once. Germline CDR1 reads LNHDA; CDR2 reads SQIVND (reference sequence). Trimming stripped 5 bases from V and 6 bases from J, with 8 bases between. CDR3 length: 12 residues. The sample holds a few counts of this clone. This chain links TRBV19 with TRBJ1-5; D unresolved. The clonotype originates from a man younger than 35 in good health. Some clones in this sample may be carry-over from other donors' samples. The sequenced sample consisted of naive CD4+ T cells from PBMCs. As to subset: CD45RA+ positively selected. DNA of the CDR3: TGTGCCAGTAGTGATGTAGCTCAGCCCCAGCATTTT. Translation gives CASSDVAQPQHF.